This section outlines one T cell receptor beta chain sequence together with its context. The antigen this receptor binds is unknown. No qualities accompany the bases; no much larger clone lies one base away. The donors were roughly 40 Caucasian individuals from Russia, aged roughly 6 to 100 years, who were systemically healthy. About 10 milliliters of peripheral blood were collected from each donor into EDTA-treated Vacutainer tubes. Ficoll-Paque density-gradient centrifugation was used to isolate PBMCs, with at least 6.5 million per sample. Total RNA was extracted from PBMCs with Trizol reagent, with at least 5 micrograms obtained per sample. For every donor, flow cytometry on a PBMC aliquot measured the percentage of naive CD45RAhigh/CD27high T cells. Library method: 5' RACE. Sequenced using an Illumina HiSeq 2500. A second PCR of 7 to 11 cycles was run with a J-beta primer mix and a sample-barcoded 5' primer. Each TCR beta cDNA molecule received a unique molecular identifier from a template-switch 5' adaptor carrying 12 random nucleotides. Each sample yielded at least 2.5 million CDR3-containing paired-end reads. First-strand cDNA was synthesized from all RNA with the Mint cDNA synthesis kit, primed by a TRBC-specific oligonucleotide. Following uracil-DNA glycosylase treatment, a first 18-cycle PCR with universal primers M1SS and BC2_uni_R was performed on all cDNA. As for the original processing: For normalization, 1 million high-quality reads were randomly selected from each sample, with every read carrying a distinct molecular identifier. Reads sharing molecular identifiers were discarded rather than binned into consensus sequences. MiTCR, run with a Q25 quality threshold and the strictest error-elimination algorithm, handled CDR3 identification, clonotype clustering and error correction. A nonparametric unseen species model with Euler transformation was used to estimate a lower bound on total TCR beta diversity. TCRdb reprocessed the public reads (quality trimming at Q25 with fastp, clone calling with MiXCR) and kept in-frame beta chains. Every CDR3 protein is listed once, alongside the most common genes and DNA of its rows. For this entry, the V and J calls and clone size follow TCRdb and not the study's own pipeline. Present in this sample are 800,000 to 950,000 distinct CDR3 sequences, just under 30% of which were seen just once. Roughly a tenth of the sample rests with the top ten.

The entry originates in a study of blood T cells in healthy people across ages (dated by TCRdb to between 2014 and 2017). Background for the entire study: Template switching captured roughly one uniquely barcoded TCR beta cDNA molecule per two T cells in model experiments. Donors were grouped into four age groups: young (average 16 years), middle-aged (under 40), aged (about 60) and long-lived (82). For two donors (one aged 18 to 30 and one aged 80 or older), the study analyzed two additional independent replicas of 1 million unique cDNA reads from the same blood draw. Age-related changes in TCR beta repertoire diversity were measured in the study by deep sequencing normalized with unique cDNA molecular identifiers.

On the study overall, not on this receptor specifically: Conclusive comparison of naive and antigen-experienced compartments was prevented by the profiling of bulk unsorted PBMCs. The percentage of naive T cells measured by flow cytometry correlated strongly with observed TCR beta diversity. Estimates of total diversity from one million sequenced T cells were regarded as lower bounds and underestimates. As age increased, observed TCR beta diversity per million T cells dropped in a roughly linear way, and a significant reduction was already evident by age about 40. Because donor CMV infection status was unknown, age-related changes in expanded clonotypes were potentially confounded. Compared with the aged group, the long-lived group had more naive CD4+ T cells, fewer expanded clones and increased TCR diversity, a pattern suggesting age selection.

Counted from cysteine to phenylalanine, this CDR3 has 15 amino acids. The kept DNA is CDR3 alone, 45 bases in frame from the first base. The germline V gene (reference sequence) sets CDR1 to MNHEY and CDR2 to SMNVEV. V and J are trimmed by 4 bases and 2 bases, and the gene matches miss 8 bases of the junction. This sample was shared with a second study, whose subject was T cells of mothers and their children. That second report states: Nine systemically healthy Caucasian individuals served as donors, namely three mothers together with their six children. cDNA synthesis used all of the extracted RNA, with roughly 1.5 ug of RNA in each 15 ul reaction. In the second PCR, sample barcodes and 2-4 random nucleotides were introduced via the M1S primer. Each mother yielded over 9.5 million TCR beta CDR3 reads and each child 2.5 million to 3 million reads. In both related and unrelated pairs, thymic selection shapes the output of TCR recombination in a similar way, with inherited differences having only a minor effect. Normalized repertoire overlap was always slightly but never significantly higher in related than unrelated mother-child pairs. No persistent microchimeric T cell clones were detected, at a sensitivity of around 97 clones per million clonotypes. In the study, deep NGS was used to compare the TCR beta repertoires of mothers and children, and features distinguishing related mother-child pairs from unrelated individuals were sought. On average, the children were roughly 12 +/- 4 years old, while the mothers were about 37 +/- 4 years old. After adapter ligation was performed with NEBNext reagents, the libraries were sequenced on an Illumina HiSeq 2000 with 100+100 nt paired-end reads. To prevent cross-contamination, the mother and child libraries were prepared a month apart and were sequenced in separate runs. Between roughly 500,000 and 2,300,000 distinct TCR beta clonotypes were identified per donor. Naive TCR beta clonotypes were estimated from low-frequency clonotypes matched to each donor's FACS-determined naive share, without sorting.

Sequencing was performed on blood. The sequence came from a woman aged 40-49 years in good health. The V and J segments used are TRBV27 and TRBJ2-7; TRBD1 aligns with 7 central bases. The encoded CDR3 is CASSSPGQSTYEQYF. The sequence in DNA is TGTGCCAGCAGTTCACCGGGACAGTCAACCTACGAGCAGTACTTC.